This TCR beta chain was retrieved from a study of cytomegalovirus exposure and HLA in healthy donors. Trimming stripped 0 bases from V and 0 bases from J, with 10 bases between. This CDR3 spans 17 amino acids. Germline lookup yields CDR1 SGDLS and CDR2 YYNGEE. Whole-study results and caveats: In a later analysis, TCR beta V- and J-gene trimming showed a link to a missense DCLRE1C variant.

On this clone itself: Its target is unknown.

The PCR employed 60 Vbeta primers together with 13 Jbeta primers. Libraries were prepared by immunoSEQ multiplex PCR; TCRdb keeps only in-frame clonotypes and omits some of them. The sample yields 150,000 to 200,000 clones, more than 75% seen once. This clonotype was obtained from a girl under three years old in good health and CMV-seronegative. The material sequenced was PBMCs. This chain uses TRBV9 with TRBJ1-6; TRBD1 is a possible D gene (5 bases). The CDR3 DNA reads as TGTGCCAGCAGCGTAGAGGGCGGGGGCTCCTATAATTCACCCCTCCACTTT. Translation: CASSVEGGGSYNSPLHF.